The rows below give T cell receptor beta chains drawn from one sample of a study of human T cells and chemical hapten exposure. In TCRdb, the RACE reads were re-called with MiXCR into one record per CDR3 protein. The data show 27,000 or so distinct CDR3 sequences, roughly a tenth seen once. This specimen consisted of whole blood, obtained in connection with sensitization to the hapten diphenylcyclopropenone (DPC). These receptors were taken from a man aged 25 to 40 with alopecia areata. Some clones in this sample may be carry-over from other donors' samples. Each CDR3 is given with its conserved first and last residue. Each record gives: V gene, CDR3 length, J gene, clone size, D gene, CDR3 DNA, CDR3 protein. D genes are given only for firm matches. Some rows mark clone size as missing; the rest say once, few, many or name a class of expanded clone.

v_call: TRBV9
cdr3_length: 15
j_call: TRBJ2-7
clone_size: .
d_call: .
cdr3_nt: TGTGCCAGCAGCGTAGAATCTAGCGTGACCTACGAGCAGTACTTC
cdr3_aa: CASSVESSVTYEQYF

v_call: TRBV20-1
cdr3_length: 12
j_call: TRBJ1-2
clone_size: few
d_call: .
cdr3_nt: TGCAGTGCTAGAGTCGGGGGCTATGGCTACACCTTC
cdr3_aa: CSARVGGYGYTF

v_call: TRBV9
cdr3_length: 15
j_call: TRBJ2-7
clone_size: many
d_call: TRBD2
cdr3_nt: TGTGCCAGCAGCGTAGTACTAGCGGGAGTCTACGAGCAGTACTTC
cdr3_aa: CASSVVLAGVYEQYF

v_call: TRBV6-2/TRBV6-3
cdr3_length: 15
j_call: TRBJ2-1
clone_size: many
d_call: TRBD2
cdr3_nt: TGTGCCAGCAGCCCTAGCGGGACACAGTACAATGAGCAGTTCTTC
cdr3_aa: CASSPSGTQYNEQFF

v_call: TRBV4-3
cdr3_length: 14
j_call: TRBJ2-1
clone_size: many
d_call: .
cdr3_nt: TGCGCCAGCAGCCACACGGGGTCCTACAATGAGCAGTTCTTC
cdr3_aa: CASSHTGSYNEQFF

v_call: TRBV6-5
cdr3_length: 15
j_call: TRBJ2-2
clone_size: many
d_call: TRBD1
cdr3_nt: TGTGCCAGCAGATTCTCCGGGACAGGCACCGGGGAGCTGTTTTTT
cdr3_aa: CASRFSGTGTGELFF

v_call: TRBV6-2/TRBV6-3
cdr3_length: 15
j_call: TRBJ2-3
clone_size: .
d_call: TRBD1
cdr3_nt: TGTGCCAGCAGTCCGACAGGGGGCAGAGGAGATACGCAGTATTTT
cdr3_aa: CASSPTGGRGDTQYF

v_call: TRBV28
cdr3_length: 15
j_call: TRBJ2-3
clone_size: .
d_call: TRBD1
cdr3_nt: TGTGCCAGCAGCCGAGACAGGGGTTCCACAGATACGCAGTATTTT
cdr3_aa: CASSRDRGSTDTQYF

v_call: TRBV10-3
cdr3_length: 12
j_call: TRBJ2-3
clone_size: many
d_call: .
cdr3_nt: TGTGCCATTTGGGACTCCACAGATACGCAGTATTTT
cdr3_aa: CAIWDSTDTQYF

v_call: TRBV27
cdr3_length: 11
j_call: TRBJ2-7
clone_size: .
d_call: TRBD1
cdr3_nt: TGTGCCAGCCGACAGGGGCACGAGCAGTACTTC
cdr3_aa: CASRQGHEQYF

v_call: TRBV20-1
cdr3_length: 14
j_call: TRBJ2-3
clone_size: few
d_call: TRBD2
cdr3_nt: TGCAGTGTTCGACTAGCGGACGGCACAGATACGCAGTATTTT
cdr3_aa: CSVRLADGTDTQYF

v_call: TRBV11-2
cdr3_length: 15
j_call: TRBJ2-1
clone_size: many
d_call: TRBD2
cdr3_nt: TGTGCCAGCAGCTTAGACAGCGGGGGATACAATGAGCAGTTCTTC
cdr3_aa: CASSLDSGGYNEQFF

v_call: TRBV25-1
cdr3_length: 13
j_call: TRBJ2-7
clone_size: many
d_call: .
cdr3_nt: TGTGCCAGCTCGTACGGCCGGGACTACGAGCAGTACTTC
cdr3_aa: CASSYGRDYEQYF

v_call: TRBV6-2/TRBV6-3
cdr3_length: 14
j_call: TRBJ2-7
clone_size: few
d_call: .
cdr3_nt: TGTGCCAGCAGTTCCATCACAGATACCTACGAGCAGTACTTC
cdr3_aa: CASSSITDTYEQYF

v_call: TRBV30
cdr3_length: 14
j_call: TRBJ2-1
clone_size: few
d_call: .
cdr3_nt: TGTGCCTGGACTCAATTGGACTCCTACAATGAGCAGTTCTTC
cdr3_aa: CAWTQLDSYNEQFF

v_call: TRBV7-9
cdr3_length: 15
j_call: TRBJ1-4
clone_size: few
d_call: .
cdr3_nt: TGTGCCAGCAGCCCGTCGCCAGCAACTAATGAAAAACTGTTTTTT
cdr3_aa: CASSPSPATNEKLFF

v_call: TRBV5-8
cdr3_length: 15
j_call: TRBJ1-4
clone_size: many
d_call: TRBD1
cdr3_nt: TGTGCCAGCAGCTTGAGGACAGGGAGTGAGGAAAAACTGTTTTTT
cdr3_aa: CASSLRTGSEEKLFF

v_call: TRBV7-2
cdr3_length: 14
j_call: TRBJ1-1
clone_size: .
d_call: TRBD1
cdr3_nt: TGTGCCAGCAGATACCGGACAGGGGAGACTGAAGCTTTCTTT
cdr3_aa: CASRYRTGETEAFF

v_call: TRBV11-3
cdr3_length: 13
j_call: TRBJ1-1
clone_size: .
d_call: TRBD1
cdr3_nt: TGTGCCAGCAGCCTCCGACAGGGCCCTGAAGCTTTCTTT
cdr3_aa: CASSLRQGPEAFF

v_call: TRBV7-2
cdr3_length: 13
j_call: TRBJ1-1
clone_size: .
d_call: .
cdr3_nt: TGTGCCAGCTCCTTACAGCGAGTCACTGAAGCTTTCTTT
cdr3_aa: CASSLQRVTEAFF

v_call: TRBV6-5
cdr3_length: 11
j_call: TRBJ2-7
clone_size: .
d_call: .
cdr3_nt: TGTGCCAGCACCTTCGGGGGCGGGCAGTACTTC
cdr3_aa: CASTFGGGQYF

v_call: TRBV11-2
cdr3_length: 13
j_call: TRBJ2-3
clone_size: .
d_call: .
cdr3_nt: TGTGCCAGCAGCTCGACAGGTCGTAATACGCAGTATTTT
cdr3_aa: CASSSTGRNTQYF

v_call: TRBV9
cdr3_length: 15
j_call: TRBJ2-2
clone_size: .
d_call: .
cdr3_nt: TGTGCCAGCAGCGTAGCGGGACCAGTCACCGGGGAGCTGTTTTTT
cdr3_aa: CASSVAGPVTGELFF

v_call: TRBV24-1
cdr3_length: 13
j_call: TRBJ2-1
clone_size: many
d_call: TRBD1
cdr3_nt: TGTGCCACCAGTGATTACGGACAGGGAGAGCAGTTCTTC
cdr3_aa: CATSDYGQGEQFF

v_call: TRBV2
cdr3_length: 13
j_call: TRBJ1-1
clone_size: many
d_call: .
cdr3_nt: TGTGCCAGCAGTGGCCAGCCGAACACTGAAGCTTTCTTT
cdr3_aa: CASSGQPNTEAFF

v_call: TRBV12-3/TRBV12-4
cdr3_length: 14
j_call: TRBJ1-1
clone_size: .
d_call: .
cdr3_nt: TGTGCCAGCAGTTTTCTAGGACGGGACAATGAAGCTTTCTTT
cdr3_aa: CASSFLGRDNEAFF

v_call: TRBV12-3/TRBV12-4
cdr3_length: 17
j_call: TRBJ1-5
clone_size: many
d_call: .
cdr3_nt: TGTGCCAGCAGTTTGGGCCAGGGGTGGGAAAGCAATCAGCCCCAGCATTTT
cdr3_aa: CASSLGQGWESNQPQHF

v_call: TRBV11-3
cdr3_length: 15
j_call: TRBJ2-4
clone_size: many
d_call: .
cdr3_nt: TGTGCCAGCAGCTTCAATAGTGGTGCCAAAAACATTCAGTACTTC
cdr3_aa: CASSFNSGAKNIQYF

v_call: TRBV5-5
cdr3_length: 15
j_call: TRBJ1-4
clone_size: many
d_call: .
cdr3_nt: TGTGCCAGCCGGCTCTTATGGGGCGCAGACGAAAAACTGTTTTTT
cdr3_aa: CASRLLWGADEKLFF

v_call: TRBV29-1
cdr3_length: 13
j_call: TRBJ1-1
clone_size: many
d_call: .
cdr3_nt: TGCAGCGTTGAGGAGCAACCGAACACTGAAGCTTTCTTT
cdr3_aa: CSVEEQPNTEAFF

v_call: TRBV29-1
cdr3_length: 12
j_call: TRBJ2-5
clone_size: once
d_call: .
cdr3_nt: TGCAGCGTGACAAGTCCTCAAGAGACCCAGTACTTC
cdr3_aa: CSVTSPQETQYF

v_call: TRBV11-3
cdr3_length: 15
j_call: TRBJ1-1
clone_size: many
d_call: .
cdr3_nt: TGTGCCAGCAGCTCCGCCGGGCAGGGGAACACTGAAGCTTTCTTT
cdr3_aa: CASSSAGQGNTEAFF

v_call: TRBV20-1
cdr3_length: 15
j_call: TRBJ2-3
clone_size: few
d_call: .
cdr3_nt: TGCAGTGCTAGAGATGAGGCGGGGGCCGGAGATACGCAGTATTTT
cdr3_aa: CSARDEAGAGDTQYF

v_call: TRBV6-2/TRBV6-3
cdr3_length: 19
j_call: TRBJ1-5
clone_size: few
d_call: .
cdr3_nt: TGTGCCAGCAGTTACTCGTCACGAAACTTTTCCTATAGCAATCAGCCCCAGCATTTT
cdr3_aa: CASSYSSRNFSYSNQPQHF

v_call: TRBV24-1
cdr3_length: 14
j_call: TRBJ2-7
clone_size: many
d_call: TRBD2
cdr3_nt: TGTGCCACCAGTGACTCCATAGCGGGAGGGGAGCAGTACTTC
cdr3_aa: CATSDSIAGGEQYF

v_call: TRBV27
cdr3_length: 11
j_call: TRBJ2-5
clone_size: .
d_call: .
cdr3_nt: TGTGCCAGCGGAACCCAAGAGACCCAGTACTTC
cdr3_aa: CASGTQETQYF

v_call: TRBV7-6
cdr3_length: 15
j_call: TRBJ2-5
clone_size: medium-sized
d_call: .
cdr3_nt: TGTGCCAGCAGCACTTTCGATGTGGCCGCGGGGACCCAGTACTTC
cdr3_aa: CASSTFDVAAGTQYF

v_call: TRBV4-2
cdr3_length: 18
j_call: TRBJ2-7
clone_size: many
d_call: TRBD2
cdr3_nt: TGTGCCAGCAGCCCCCAAGGACTAGCGGGGGGGCTCTCCTACGAGCAGTACTTC
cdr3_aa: CASSPQGLAGGLSYEQYF

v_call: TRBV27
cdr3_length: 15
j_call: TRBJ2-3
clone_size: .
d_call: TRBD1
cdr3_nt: TGTGCCAGCAGTTCCGGACAGGGGCATCCAGATACGCAGTATTTT
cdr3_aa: CASSSGQGHPDTQYF